The 21 T cell receptor beta chains listed next were all sequenced from one sample in a study of tissue T cells after allogeneic stem cell transplantation. Using immunoSEQ multiplex PCR, the repertoire was profiled, and TCRdb retains in-frame clones only, with some absent. The sample has more than 4,000 clones, roughly 31% seen once. Documented time point: mouse harvest day 14 after allogeneic transplant. Mouse grafts combined 10^7 T-cell-depleted bone marrow cells with 10^6 splenic CD5+ T cells. Sequencing was carried out using skin. The origin of the receptors is a female BALB/c mouse given C57BL/6 T cells with graft-versus-host disease after an allogeneic hematopoietic cell transplant.

Of note for this clone: With a much larger clone just one base away, this may be a read error. Each gene name is a mouse one. With the read ending 1 residue before the CDR3 end, the germline J gene is used to fill in that end. Other DNA variants within this sample encode the same CDR3. The chain carries TRBV26 and TRBJ2-5; TRBD1 might be the D (6 bases). Germline CDR1 KGHPV, CDR2 FQNQEV (reference sequence). The germline V and J ends were trimmed by 2 bases and 4 bases, with 7 bases remaining between them. This CDR3 is built from 13 residues. The covered CDR3 bases are TGTGCCAGCAGTCTGGGACAGAAAGACACCCAGTAC. Protein product: CASSLGQKDTQY. The CDR3 as a whole reads CASSLGQKDTQYF.

In its sample, this clone is medium-sized. The listed genes are named as in mouse. The read finishes 1 residue shy of the CDR3 end, and the germline J gene is used to complete it. V gene TRBV26 combines with J gene TRBJ2-1; D perhaps matches TRBD1 (6 bases). Germline assignment: CDR1 KGHPV and CDR2 FQNQEV (reference sequence). The CDR3 is 13 residues long. The germline V and J ends were trimmed by 2 bases and 5 bases, with 7 bases remaining between them. CDR3: CASSLNRDAEQFF. Incomplete CDR3 DNA: TGTGCCAGCAGTCTGAACAGGGATGCTGAGCAGTTC.

Concerning this clone itself: The gene names given are mouse names. The CDR3 end falls 1 residue outside the read, so it is completed with the germline J gene. V gene TRBV3 combines with J gene TRBJ2-3; D could derive from TRBD1 or TRBD2 (7 bases each). The germline gives CDR1 SNHLY, CDR2 FYNGKV (reference sequence). The V and J ends lost 3 bases and 2 bases respectively, with 12 bases between them. The CDR3 is 15 residues long. Here the CDR3 reads CASSFSGGPAETLYF. CDR3 DNA, as far as it was read: TGTGCCAGCAGCTTCTCAGGGGGGCCTGCAGAAACGCTGTAT.

As regards this clone: Mouse gene names apply. The CDR3 end lies 1 residue beyond the end of the read and is filled in from the germline J gene. The V gene is TRBV23, the J gene TRBJ2-7; TRBD2, the table's D call, lacks a check against the DNA. The CDR3 is made up of 16 amino acids. The V gene's germline CDR1 is KGHTA and CDR2 FQNQQP. The CDR3 here is CSSSPDWGGLSYEQYF. The part of the CDR3 DNA that was read is TGCTCCAGCAGTCCAGACTGGGGGGGCCTCTCCTATGAACAGTAC.

About this clone itself: Each gene name is a mouse one. With the read ending 1 residue before the CDR3 end, the germline J gene is used to fill in that end. The rearrangement uses TRBV19 and TRBJ2-1; 11 nucleotides align to TRBD2. The length of the CDR3 is 14 residues. Germline V gives CDR1 FNHDT, CDR2 SITEND (reference sequence). With 4 bases clipped from V and 6 bases from J, the junction kept 3 bases outside the gene matches. CDR3 region: CASSPTGGVAEQFF. Partial CDR3 DNA: TGTGCCAGCAGTCCGACTGGGGGGGTTGCTGAGCAGTTC.

Remarks on this clone: A far larger clone is one base from this, pointing to a likely read error. Gene names are the mouse ones. The CDR3 goes on 1 residue after the read ends, and that part is filled in from the germline J gene. The rearrangement links TRBV26 to TRBJ1-4, with a tentative D call TRBD1 (5 bases). The CDR3 spans 14 residues. The germline gives CDR1 KGHPV, CDR2 FQNQEV (reference sequence). The chain's CDR3 is CVSSLGGTNERLFF. The CDR3 DNA, read in part, is TGTGTCAGCAGTCTGGGGGGGACCAACGAAAGATTATTT.

This clone was observed a handful of times. Here the gene names and germline are mouse. The CDR3 extends 1 residue past the end of the read, so its final part is completed from the germline J gene. The rearrangement uses TRBV19 and TRBJ2-7; D gene unclear. Germline V CDR1 and CDR2: FNHDT, SITEND (reference sequence). The V end was cut by 4 bases, the J end by 4 bases, with 6 bases between. This CDR3 has 11 residues. CDR3 DNA (partial): TGTGCCAGCAGTGGAGGGTATGAACAGTAC. This codes for CASSGGYEQY. The whole CDR3 sequence reads CASSGGYEQYF.

Details on this clone: The listed genes are named as in mouse. The read finishes 1 residue shy of the CDR3 end, and the germline J gene is used to complete it. The chain joins TRBV16 to TRBJ1-6, with D possibly TRBD1 on 5 matching bases. TRBJ1-6 is an ORF, with its function uncertain. The germline gives CDR1 SGHSA, CDR2 FRNQAP. V gave up 1 base and J gave up 7 bases, with 8 bases separating them. The CDR3 has 14 residues. CDR3 residues: CASSLVDKNSPLYF. The CDR3 bases that were read are TGTGCAAGCAGCTTAGTGGACAAAAATTCGCCCCTCTAC.

This clone turned up a few times. Genes here carry mouse names. The read terminates 1 residue before the CDR3 end, so the remaining end is supplied by the germline J gene. The V call is TRBV26, the J call TRBJ1-4; 7 bases line up with TRBD1. V lost 6 bases and J lost 4; bases outside the gene matches: 5. In germline, CDR1 is KGHPV, CDR2 FQNQEV (reference sequence). CDR3 size: 14 residues. Incomplete CDR3 DNA: TGTGCCAGCAGCCCGGGACAGAACAACGAAAGATTATTT. It encodes CASSPGQNNERLF. The entire CDR3 reads CASSPGQNNERLFF. Looking up the rest from reference TRBV26 and TRBJ1-4 gives the full variable domain: NSKVIQTPRYLVKGQGQKAKMRCIPEKGHPVVFWYQQNKNNEFKFLINFQNQEVLQQIDMTEKRFSAECPSNSPCSLEIQSSEAGDSALYLCASSPGQNNERLFFGHGTKLSVL.

On this clone itself: These gene names are mouse names. The read is 1 residue too short to cover the CDR3 end, so that end is filled in from the germline J gene. The chain uses TRBV24 and TRBJ1-3; D gene ambiguous. Trimming stripped 3 bases from V and 0 bases from J, with 6 bases between. The CDR3 loop spans 14 amino acids. The germline V gene has CDR1 KGHTA and CDR2 FRNEEI. The CDR3 bases that were read are TGTGCCAGCAGTCTCCCCAATTCTGGAAATACGCTCTAT. It is translated as CASSLPNSGNTLY. The full CDR3 reads CASSLPNSGNTLYF.

This clone was recorded a few times. The genes are named according to mouse. The read comes to an end 1 residue before the CDR3 does, leaving the germline J gene to fill in the end. The V and J genes are TRBV1 and TRBJ2-1, with D perhaps assigned TRBD1 or TRBD2 (5 bases each). The germline V and J ends were trimmed by 2 bases and 1 base, with 6 bases remaining between them. CDR3 length: 14 amino acids. From germline, CDR1 is NSQYPW and CDR2 LRSPGD (reference sequence). The CDR3 loop reads CTCSARDNYAEQFF. The part of the CDR3 DNA that was read is TGCACCTGCAGTGCACGGGACAACTATGCTGAGCAGTTC. The full variable domain, with the rest looked up from reference TRBV1 and TRBJ2-1, is VTLLEQNPRWRLVPRGQAVNLRCILKNSQYPWMSWYQQDLQKQLQWLFTLRSPGDKEVKSLPGADYLATRVTDTELRLQVANMSQGRTLYCTCSARDNYAEQFFGPGTRLTVL.

This clone was detected once. Genes here carry mouse names. The missing CDR3 end, 1 residue past where the read stops, is filled in from the germline J gene. The chain uses TRBV3 and TRBJ2-2; maybe TRBD1 (6 bases). This CDR3 is 15 amino acids long. With 5 bases removed from V and 3 bases from J, the gap between germline ends came to 13 bases. Per germline, CDR1 SNHLY and CDR2 FYNGKV (reference sequence). The DNA read from the CDR3 is TGTGCCAGCAGCCTACAGGGAGGGGACACCGGGCAGCTCTAC. Protein product: CASSLQGGDTGQLY. The whole CDR3 reads CASSLQGGDTGQLYF.

This clone ranks as medium-sized. Mouse gene names apply. The read terminates 1 residue before the CDR3 end, so the remaining end is supplied by the germline J gene. The rearrangement links TRBV15 to TRBJ1-3; a possible D gene is TRBD1 (5 bases). In germline, CDR1 is SGHND, CDR2 FRSKSL. V gave up 5 bases and J gave up 0 bases, with 8 bases separating them. The CDR3 covers 14 residues. This CDR3 reads CASSGGDSGNTLYF. Partial CDR3 DNA: TGTGCCAGCAGTGGGGGAGATTCTGGAAATACGCTCTAT.

On this clone itself: Genes and germline are mouse. The read gets to within 1 residue of the CDR3 end, and the germline J gene fills in the rest. This chain links TRBV3 with TRBJ1-6, with D unresolved. TRBJ1-6 is classed as an ORF, of uncertain function. From germline, CDR1 is SNHLY and CDR2 FYNGKV (reference sequence). V lost 1 base to trimming and J lost 1 base, with 2 bases between them. The CDR3 length is 14 residues. The CDR3 DNA, read in part, is TGTGCCAGCAGCTTAGTATCCTATAATTCGCCCCTCTAC. Protein sequence: CASSLVSYNSPLY. The whole CDR3 is CASSLVSYNSPLYF.

As regards this clone: Genes and germline come from the mouse. The read halts 1 residue ahead of the CDR3 end, with the missing end drawn from the germline J gene. J is TRBJ1-4 and V is TRBV31, with 9 nucleotides matching TRBD1. CDR1 and CDR2 (germline): GKSSPN, SITVG. The CDR3 runs to 14 residues. The CDR3 here is CAGVRTGVCERLFF. The sequenced part of the CDR3 DNA is TGTGCTGGAGTCCGGACAGGGGTTTGCGAAAGATTATTT.

In regard to this clone: Mouse gene names and germline throughout. From the germline J gene comes the end of the CDR3, since the read stops 1 residue before it. This sequence joins TRBV26 and TRBJ2-5, with 7 nucleotides matching TRBD2. Germline V gene lookup returns CDR1 KGHPV and CDR2 FQNQEV (reference sequence). This CDR3 has 13 residues. The V gene end was trimmed by 4 bases and the J gene end by 6 bases; junction bases not matched to a gene: 4. CDR3 bases read: TGTGCCAGCAGTCCCACTGGGGACGACACCCAGTAC. As protein: CASSPTGDDTQY. The complete CDR3 sequence is CASSPTGDDTQYF.

In this sample, this clone turned up a few times. Genes here carry mouse names. The read finishes 1 residue shy of the CDR3 end, and the germline J gene is used to complete it. The chain joins TRBV3 to TRBJ2-3; D not resolved. CDR3 length equals 13 residues. V was clipped by 5 bases and J by 0 bases, with 6 bases between them. The germline CDR1 and CDR2 sequences are SNHLY and FYNGKV (reference sequence). Here the CDR3 reads CASSRTSAETLYF. The DNA read from the CDR3 is TGTGCCAGCAGCCGCACTAGTGCAGAAACGCTGTAT.

Details on this clone: Gene names follow the mouse nomenclature. The read halts 1 residue ahead of the CDR3 end, with the missing end drawn from the germline J gene. The chain carries TRBV26 and TRBJ2-5; a possible D gene is TRBD1 (7 bases). The CDR3 runs to 13 residues. The V and J ends lost 3 bases and 6 bases respectively, with 10 bases between them. CDR1 and CDR2 (germline): KGHPV, FQNQEV (reference sequence). The chain's CDR3 is CASSLPGGDTQYF. The covered CDR3 bases are TGTGCCAGCAGTCTTCCAGGGGGGGACACCCAGTAC.

This clone was detected a few times. Here the gene names and germline are mouse. The CDR3 end falls 1 residue outside the read, so it is completed with the germline J gene. V is TRBV26 and J is TRBJ2-4; the D is unclear. Between the trimmed V and J ends, which lost 2 bases and 0 bases, there was a span of 6 bases. The CDR3 length is 14 residues. Looked up from germline, CDR1 is KGHPV and CDR2 is FQNQEV (reference sequence). CDR3 sequence: CASSLVNSQNTLYF. Incomplete CDR3 DNA: TGTGCCAGCAGTCTGGTCAATAGTCAAAACACCTTGTAC.

For this clone: Gene labels here are mouse ones. The DNA read from the CDR3 is TGTGCCAGCAGTCTGCTTGCAAACTCCGACTACACC. This gives the protein CASSLLANSDYT. The complete CDR3 protein is CASSLLANSDYTF. The rearrangement uses TRBV26 and TRBJ1-2; D remains ambiguous. The CDR3 end falls 1 residue outside the read, so it is completed with the germline J gene. Germline loops: CDR1 KGHPV, CDR2 FQNQEV (reference sequence). The CDR3 totals 13 residues. Deletions cut 2 bases from V and 0 bases from J, with 4 bases between.

In this sample, this clone is medium-sized (0.01 to 0.1%). Genes and germline come from the mouse. The CDR3 is cut off 1 residue early in the read; its end comes from the germline J gene. The sample has other DNA sequences that encode this CDR3 too. The chain is built from TRBV26 and TRBJ2-4; D not resolved. V lost 4 bases to trimming and J lost 0 bases, with 5 bases between them. In germline, CDR1 is KGHPV, CDR2 FQNQEV (reference sequence). This CDR3 comprises 13 residues. This CDR3 reads CASSPSSQNTLYF. CDR3 DNA, as far as it was read: TGTGCCAGCAGTCCCTCCAGTCAAAACACCTTGTAC.